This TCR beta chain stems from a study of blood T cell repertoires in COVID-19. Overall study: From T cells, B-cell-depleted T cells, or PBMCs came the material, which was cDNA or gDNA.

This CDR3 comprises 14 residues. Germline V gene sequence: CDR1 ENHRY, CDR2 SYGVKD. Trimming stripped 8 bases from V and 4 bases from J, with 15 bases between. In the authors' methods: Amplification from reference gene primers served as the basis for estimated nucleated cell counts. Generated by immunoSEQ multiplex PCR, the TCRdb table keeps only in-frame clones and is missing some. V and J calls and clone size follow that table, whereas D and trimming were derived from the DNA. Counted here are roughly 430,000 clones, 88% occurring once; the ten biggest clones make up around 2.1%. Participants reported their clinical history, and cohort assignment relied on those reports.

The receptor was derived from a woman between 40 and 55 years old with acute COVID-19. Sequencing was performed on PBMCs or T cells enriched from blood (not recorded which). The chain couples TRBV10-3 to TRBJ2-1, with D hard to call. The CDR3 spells CAIAPGRYYNEQFF. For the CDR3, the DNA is TGTGCCATCGCTCCGGGTCGCTATTACAATGAGCAGTTCTTC.